A single sample gave rise to the 23 T cell receptor beta chains below, sequenced in a study of T-cell reconstitution after alpha-beta-depleted transplantation in children. The authors prepared the TCRbeta library with unique molecular identifiers. MiXCR, applied by TCRdb to the PCR reads, yields one record per CDR3 protein. The sample lists a few hundred thousand distinct CDR3 sequences, more than 20% seen once, with around a third in the top ten. The material was PBMCs, obtained before TCRalphabeta/CD19-depleted stem cell transplant. The receptors stem from a boy in the first two years of life with Wiskott-Aldrich syndrome, due to receive a stem cell transplant.

The genes are TRBV29-1 and TRBJ2-4, with 10 bases identical to TRBD1. Germline CDR1 SQVTM, CDR2 ANQGSEA. The CDR3 consists of 14 residues. The V and J ends lost 4 bases and 4 bases, in that order; junction bases with no gene match: 4. The CDR3 region has the DNA TGCAGCGTTGGACAGGGGGCGTCTAAAAACATTCAGTACTTC. This gives the protein CSVGQGASKNIQYF. The full variable domain, completed using reference TRBV29-1 and TRBJ2-4, is SAVISQKPSRDICQRGTSLTIQCQVDSQVTMMFWYRQQPGQSLTLIATANQGSEATYESGFVIDKFPISRPNLTFSTLTVSNMSPEDSSIYLCSVGQGASKNIQYFGAGTRLSVL.

CDR3 sequence reads: CASSPSGQRLYYNEQFF. The CDR3 DNA reads as TGTGCCAGCAGCCCCTCCGGTCAGCGCCTCTACTACAATGAGCAGTTCTTC. The genes are TRBV3-1 and TRBJ2-1, with D uncertain. Looked up from germline, CDR1 is LGHDT and CDR2 is YNNKEL (reference sequence). The CDR3 has 17 residues. V gave up 4 bases and J gave up 3 bases, with 19 bases separating them.

Worth noting for this clonotype: The junction does not match germline at one end; this may be a read error. The V gene is TRBV5-5, the J gene TRBJ2-1, with a weak D call TRBD1 (5 bases). The CDR3 contains 12 residues. CDR1 and CDR2 (germline): SGHKS, YYEKEE (reference sequence). The chain's CDR3 is CASSLGPRDEQF. The CDR3 DNA reads TGTGCCAGCAGCTTAGGGCCCAGGGATGAGCAGTTC.

The chain links TRBV7-3 to TRBJ1-1; D perhaps matches TRBD1 (5 bases). Per the germline V gene, CDR1 is SGHTA and CDR2 is FQGTGA. The CDR3 covers 14 residues. Trimming stripped 3 bases from V and 12 bases from J, with 20 bases between. This CDR3 reads CASSFNHRGSRTFF. As DNA, the CDR3 is TGTGCCAGCAGCTTCAATCACCGGGGGTCCCGAACTTTCTTT.

This sequence joins TRBV6-5 and TRBJ2-1, with unresolved D. Germline CDR1 reads MNHEY; CDR2 reads SVGAGI. This CDR3 comprises 15 residues. The V gene lost 2 bases and the J gene lost 8 bases, with 16 bases spanning the gap. The CDR3 loop is CASSYLRNRLHEQFF. The CDR3 DNA is TGTGCCAGCAGTTACCTCCGGAACCGGTTGCATGAGCAGTTCTTC.

CDR3 bases: TGTGCCAGCAATCCGGGACAGGGTACCGACGAGCAGTACTTC. The encoded protein is CASNPGQGTDEQYF. The V and J genes are TRBV2 and TRBJ2-7; TRBD1 aligns across 9 bases. The V segment lost 7 bases and the J segment 5 bases; nucleotides outside the gene matches: 9. CDR3 length: 14 amino acids. Germline lookup yields CDR1 SNHLY and CDR2 FYNNEI. The full variable domain, completed using reference TRBV2 and TRBJ2-7, is EPEVTQTPSHQVTQMGQEVILRCVPISNHLYFYWYRQILGQKVEFLVSFYNNEISEKSEIFDDQFSVERPDGSNFTLKIRSTKLEDSAMYFCASNPGQGTDEQYFGPGTRLTVT.

In its sample, this clonotype was seen a few times. The V and J genes are TRBV15 and TRBJ2-3; TRBD2 aligns across 10 bases. The CDR3 runs 17 residues. Germline V gene sequence: CDR1 LNHNV, CDR2 YYDKDF (reference sequence). Trimming cost V 3 bases and J 4 bases; bases outside gene matches: 10. Written as DNA, the CDR3 is TGTGCCACCAGCAGTCGGGGGCTAGCGGGAGTGCCAGATACGCAGTATTTT. Translating gives CATSSRGLAGVPDTQYF.

The rearrangement links TRBV12-3 or TRBV12-4 to TRBJ2-7; 8 nucleotides agree with TRBD2. This CDR3 has 17 amino acids. V lost 0 bases and J lost 2; bases outside the gene matches: 9. The CDR3: CASSLAVHSGSTYEQYF. CDR3 sequence (DNA): TGTGCCAGCAGTTTAGCAGTCCACAGCGGGAGCACCTACGAGCAGTACTTC.

The CDR3 region has the DNA TGTGCCAGCAGTGATCCCGTAAAAGCTTTCTTT. It is translated as CASSDPVKAFF. The chain combines TRBV25-1 with TRBJ1-1; D is uncertain. V shed 3 bases and J shed 9 bases, with 8 bases lying between them. The CDR3 has 11 residues. Germline CDR1 and CDR2: MGHDK and SYGVNS.

The V and J genes are TRBV5-1 and TRBJ1-1, with 8 bases fitting TRBD1. The CDR3 is 16 amino acids. The trim removed 1 base at V and 1 base at J, leaving 6 bases unmatched. CDR1 and CDR2 from the germline V gene are SGHRS and YFSETQ. CDR3 residues: CASSLTGGNPNTEAFF. CDR3 DNA: TGCGCCAGCAGCTTGACAGGGGGAAATCCGAACACTGAAGCTTTCTTT.

This chain connects TRBV15 to TRBJ2-1; 7 nucleotides match TRBD2. From germline, CDR1 is LNHNV and CDR2 YYDKDF (reference sequence). The CDR3 is 14 amino acids. J lost 3 bases, V lost 4 bases, and 3 bases had no gene match. Written as DNA, the CDR3 is TGTGCCACCAGCAAAGCGGGAATCTACAATGAGCAGTTCTTC. Translation: CATSKAGIYNEQFF.

The rearrangement uses TRBV12-3 or TRBV12-4 and TRBJ1-4, with 11 bases aligning to TRBD1. After removal of 6 bases from V and 3 bases from J, the junction contained 3 bases not matched to a gene. The length of the CDR3 is 15 residues. Written as DNA, the CDR3 is TGTGCCAGCAGGCGGGGACAGGGGGCTAATGAAAAACTGTTTTTT. Its protein product is CASRRGQGANEKLFF.

This clonotype was detected only a few times. The rearrangement joins TRBV28 to TRBJ2-7; 7 positions match TRBD2. This CDR3 comprises 13 residues. J was trimmed by 6 bases and V by 6 bases; bases with no gene match: 8. Germline lookup yields CDR1 MDHEN and CDR2 SYDVKM. The CDR3 DNA is TGTGCCAGCAGGCGCCCTGGGGGGGGCGAGCAGTACTTC. This translates into CASRRPGGGEQYF.

A few counts support this clonotype. The chain employs TRBV7-8 and TRBJ2-5; TRBD2 is a possible D gene (5 bases). The CDR3 runs 15 residues. The V end lost 0 bases, the J end lost 1 base, and 9 bases lay between the germline ends. The germline V gene encodes CDR1 SGHVS and CDR2 FQNEAQ. CDR3 loop: CASSLAGVGQETQYF. CDR3 sequence (DNA): TGTGCCAGCAGCTTAGCCGGGGTAGGCCAAGAGACCCAGTACTTC.

J is TRBJ1-1 and V is TRBV7-8; D possibly corresponds to TRBD1 (5 bases). The CDR3 is 15 amino acids. The V end lost 4 bases, the J end lost 4 bases, and 16 bases lay between the germline ends. Germline CDR1 is SGHVS and CDR2 is FQNEAQ. The DNA of the CDR3 is TGTGCCAGCAGCTGGGGGGGGAAGGGGAGCACTGAAGCTTTCTTT. Translation: CASSWGGKGSTEAFF.

V gene TRBV20-1 combines with J gene TRBJ2-5; 8 bases fit TRBD2. The CDR3 has 13 residues. Unmatched junction bases numbered 5, after V lost 3 bases and J lost 5 bases. In germline, CDR1 is DFQATT, CDR2 SNEGSKA (reference sequence). CDR3 region: CSASGRAQETQYF. CDR3 nucleotide sequence: TGCAGTGCTAGCGGGAGGGCCCAGGAGACCCAGTACTTC.

This rearrangement joins TRBV7-6 to TRBJ2-5, with D possibly TRBD1 on 6 matching bases. The CDR3 runs to 13 residues. Trimming took 5 bases from V and 4 from J, leaving 11 bases between them. Germline CDR1 reads SGHVS; CDR2 reads FNYEAQ. For the CDR3, the DNA is TGTGCCAGCAGCGTGGACAGCGGAGAGACCCAGTACTTC. This codes for CASSVDSGETQYF.

This chain uses TRBV20-1 with TRBJ2-7, with no clear D. Germline lookup yields CDR1 DFQATT and CDR2 SNEGSKA (reference sequence). V shed 6 bases and J shed 2 bases, with 14 bases lying between them. This CDR3 spans 13 amino acids. As DNA, the CDR3 is TGCAGTGCCCTAGGACCCGAGACCTACGAGCAGTACTTC. As protein: CSALGPETYEQYF.

The V call is TRBV15, the J call TRBJ1-5; the D is unclear. Deletions cut 1 base from V and 0 bases from J, with 7 bases between. This CDR3 contains 15 residues. Germline V gene lookup returns CDR1 LNHNV and CDR2 YYDKDF (reference sequence). CDR3 bases: TGTGCCACCAGCAGAGGGTTTCCTAGCAATCAGCCCCAGCATTTT. Encoded protein: CATSRGFPSNQPQHF.

This clonotype was found a few times. This chain connects TRBV7-2 to TRBJ2-1, with unresolved D. The CDR3 spans 14 residues. V shed 7 bases and J shed 0 bases, with 10 bases lying between them. Germline CDR1 reads SGHTA; CDR2 reads FQGNSA. The CDR3 nucleotides are TGTGCCAGCAAGAGAGCAGACTCCTACAATGAGCAGTTCTTC. Its translation is CASKRADSYNEQFF.

This clonotype was recorded a few times. V is TRBV9 and J is TRBJ2-1, with 7 bases identical to TRBD2. V shed 2 bases, J shed 7 bases, and the junction held 6 bases outside the gene matches. The germline V gene has CDR1 SGDLS and CDR2 YYNGEE. There are 14 residues in the CDR3. The CDR3 loop is CASSVGSGRNEQFF. In DNA form, the CDR3 reads TGTGCCAGCAGCGTCGGTAGCGGGCGGAATGAGCAGTTCTTC.

This clonotype was detected a few times. The J gene is TRBJ2-7, the V gene TRBV7-2; possible D gene TRBD2, 5 bases. The germline gives CDR1 SGHTA, CDR2 FQGNSA. CDR3 size: 14 residues. V shed 4 bases and J shed 7 bases, with 17 bases lying between them. CDR3 sequence: CASSSTPSPGEQYF. In nucleotides, the CDR3 is TGTGCCAGCAGCTCGACTCCAAGCCCGGGGGAGCAGTACTTC.

This clonotype was detected a few times. The chain is built from TRBV4-1 and TRBJ1-1; D is possibly TRBD1 (6 bases). V was shortened by 4 bases and J by 1 base, with 16 bases between the two germline ends. Germline V CDR1 and CDR2: MGHRA, YSYEKL. CDR3 length: 16 residues. The DNA of the CDR3 is TGCGCCAGCAGCCCAGGGGCCCAAGGGAAGAACACTGAAGCTTTCTTT. Its translation is CASSPGAQGKNTEAFF.